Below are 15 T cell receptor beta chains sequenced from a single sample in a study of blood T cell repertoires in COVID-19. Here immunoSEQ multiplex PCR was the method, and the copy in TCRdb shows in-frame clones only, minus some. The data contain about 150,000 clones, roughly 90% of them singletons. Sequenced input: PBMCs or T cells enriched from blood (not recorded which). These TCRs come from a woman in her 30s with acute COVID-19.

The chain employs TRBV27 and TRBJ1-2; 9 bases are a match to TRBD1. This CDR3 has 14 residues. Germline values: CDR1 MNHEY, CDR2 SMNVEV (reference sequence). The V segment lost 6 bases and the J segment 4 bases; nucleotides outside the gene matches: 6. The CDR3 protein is CASRETGGSYGYTF. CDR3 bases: TGTGCCAGCAGGGAAACAGGGGGCTCCTATGGCTACACCTTC.

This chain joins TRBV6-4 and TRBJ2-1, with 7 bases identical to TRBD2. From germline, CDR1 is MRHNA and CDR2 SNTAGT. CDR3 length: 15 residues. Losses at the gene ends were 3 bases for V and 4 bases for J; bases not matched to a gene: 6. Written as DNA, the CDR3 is TGTGCCAGCAGTGAAAGGTGGGAGGGGTACAATGAGCAGTTCTTC. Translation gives CASSERWEGYNEQFF.

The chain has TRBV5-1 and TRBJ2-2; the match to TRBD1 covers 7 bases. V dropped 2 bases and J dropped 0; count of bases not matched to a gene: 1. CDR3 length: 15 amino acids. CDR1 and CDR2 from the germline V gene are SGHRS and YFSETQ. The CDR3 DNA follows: TGCGCCAGCAGCTTCACAGGGGCGAACACCGGGGAGCTGTTTTTT. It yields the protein CASSFTGANTGELFF.

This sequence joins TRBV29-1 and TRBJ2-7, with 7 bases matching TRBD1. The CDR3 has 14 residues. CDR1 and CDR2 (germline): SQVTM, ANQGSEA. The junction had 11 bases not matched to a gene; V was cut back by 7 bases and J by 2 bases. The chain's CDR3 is CSAASGTVAYEQYF. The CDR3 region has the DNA TGCAGCGCGGCGTCCGGGACAGTTGCCTACGAGCAGTACTTC.

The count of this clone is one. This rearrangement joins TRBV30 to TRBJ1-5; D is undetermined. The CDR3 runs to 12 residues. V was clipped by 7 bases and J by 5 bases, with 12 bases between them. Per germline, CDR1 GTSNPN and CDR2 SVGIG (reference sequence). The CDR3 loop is CAYRVGYQPQHF. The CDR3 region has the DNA TGTGCCTACCGGGTCGGGTATCAGCCCCAGCATTTT.

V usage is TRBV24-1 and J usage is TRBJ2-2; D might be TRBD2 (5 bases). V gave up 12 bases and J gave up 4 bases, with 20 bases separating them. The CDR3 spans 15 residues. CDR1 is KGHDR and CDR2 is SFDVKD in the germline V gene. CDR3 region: CAVVDFLYLTGELFF. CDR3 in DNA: TGTGCCGTCGTGGACTTTCTTTATCTCACCGGGGAGCTGTTTTTT.

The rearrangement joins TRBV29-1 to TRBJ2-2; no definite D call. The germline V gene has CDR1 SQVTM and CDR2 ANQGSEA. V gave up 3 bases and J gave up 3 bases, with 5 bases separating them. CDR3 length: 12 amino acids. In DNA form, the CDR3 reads TGCAGCGTTGATCAGGACACCGGGGAGCTGTTTTTT. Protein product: CSVDQDTGELFF.

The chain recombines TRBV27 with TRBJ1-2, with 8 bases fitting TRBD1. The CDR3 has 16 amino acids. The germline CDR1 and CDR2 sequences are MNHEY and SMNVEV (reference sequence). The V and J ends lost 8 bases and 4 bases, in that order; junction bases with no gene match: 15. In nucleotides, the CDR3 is TGTGCCAGCTCACCAACGGCCGGGACAGGTATCTATGGCTACACCTTC. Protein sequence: CASSPTAGTGIYGYTF.

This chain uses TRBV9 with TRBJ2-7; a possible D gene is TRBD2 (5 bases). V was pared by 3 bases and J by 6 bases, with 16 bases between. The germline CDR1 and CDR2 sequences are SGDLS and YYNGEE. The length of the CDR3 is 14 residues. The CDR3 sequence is CASSEPGTPPEQYF. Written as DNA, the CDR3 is TGTGCCAGCAGCGAACCGGGAACCCCACCCGAGCAGTACTTC.

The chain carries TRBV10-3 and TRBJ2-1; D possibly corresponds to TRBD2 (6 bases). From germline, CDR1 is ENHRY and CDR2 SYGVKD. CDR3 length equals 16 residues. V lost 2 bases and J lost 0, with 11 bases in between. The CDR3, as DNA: TGTGCCATCAGTGAGGTGTACGGGAGCTCCTACAATGAGCAGTTCTTC. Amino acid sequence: CAISEVYGSSYNEQFF.

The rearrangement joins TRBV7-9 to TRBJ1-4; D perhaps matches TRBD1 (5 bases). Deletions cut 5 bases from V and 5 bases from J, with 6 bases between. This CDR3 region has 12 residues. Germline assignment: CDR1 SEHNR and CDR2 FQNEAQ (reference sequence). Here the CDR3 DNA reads TGTGCCAGCAGCCGACAGAATGAAAAACTGTTTTTT. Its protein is CASSRQNEKLFF.

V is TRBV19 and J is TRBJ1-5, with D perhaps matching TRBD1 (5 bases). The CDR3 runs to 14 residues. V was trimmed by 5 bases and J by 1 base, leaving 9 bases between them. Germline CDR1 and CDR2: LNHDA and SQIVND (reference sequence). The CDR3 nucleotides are TGTGCCAGTAGTTCAGGGCGGAGCAATCAGCCCCAGCATTTT. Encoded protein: CASSSGRSNQPQHF.

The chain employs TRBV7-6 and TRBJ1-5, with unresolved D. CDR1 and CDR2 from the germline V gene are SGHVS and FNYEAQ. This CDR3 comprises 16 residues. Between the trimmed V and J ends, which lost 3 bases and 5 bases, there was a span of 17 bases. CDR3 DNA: TGTGCCAGCAGCTTTGGTCCCCACGAGGGTGATCAGCCCCAGCATTTT. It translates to CASSFGPHEGDQPQHF.

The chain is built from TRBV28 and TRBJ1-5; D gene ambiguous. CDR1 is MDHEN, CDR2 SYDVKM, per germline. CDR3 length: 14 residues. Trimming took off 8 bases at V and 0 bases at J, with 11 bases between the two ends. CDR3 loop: CASEYHLSNQPQHF. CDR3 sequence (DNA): TGTGCCAGCGAGTACCATCTTAGCAATCAGCCCCAGCATTTT.

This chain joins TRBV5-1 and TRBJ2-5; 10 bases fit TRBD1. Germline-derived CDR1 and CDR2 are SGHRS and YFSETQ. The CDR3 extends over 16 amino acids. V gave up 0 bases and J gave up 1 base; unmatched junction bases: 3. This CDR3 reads CASSLGDRGSQETQYF. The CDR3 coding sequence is TGCGCCAGCAGCTTGGGGGACAGGGGATCCCAAGAGACCCAGTACTTC.